This TCR beta chain stems from a study of PD-1 blockade in classical Hodgkin lymphoma. The CDR3 has 19 amino acids. V shed 3 bases and J 9 bases; nucleotides not matched to a gene: 23. CDR1 and CDR2 (germline): SGDLS, YYNGEE. All trial patients relapsed after autologous stem cell transplantation. The study's findings and limits: Newly diagnosed patients had diversity similar to the baseline diversity of complete responders. By C4D1, CD4+ diversity increased significantly, especially in complete responders.

This table comes from immunoSEQ multiplex PCR, and its TCRdb copy is limited to in-frame clones, with some not included. The table has more than 60,000 clones, about nine tenths seen once; the top ten hold about 8.8%. Turning to this clone: Its antigen is currently unknown.

The gene calls are TRBV9 and TRBJ2-2; TRBD2 matches at 7 bases. This receptor was taken from a human donor with classical Hodgkin lymphoma. The material sequenced was peripheral blood mononuclear cells (PBMCs), taken at baseline. The CDR3 loop is CASSGGEGRDPTPRWELFF. The CDR3 DNA reads TGTGCCAGCAGCGGTGGGGAGGGGCGCGACCCAACCCCTCGATGGGAGCTGTTTTTT.